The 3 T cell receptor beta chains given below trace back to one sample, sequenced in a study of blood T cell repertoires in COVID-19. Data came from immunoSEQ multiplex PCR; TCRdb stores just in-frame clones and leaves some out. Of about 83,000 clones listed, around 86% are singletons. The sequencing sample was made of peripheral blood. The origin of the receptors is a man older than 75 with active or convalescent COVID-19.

The chain's CDR3 is CATNAGGMRDTQYF. For the CDR3, the DNA is TGCGCCACCAATGCAGGGGGTATGAGAGATACGCAGTATTTT. J is TRBJ2-3 and V is TRBV5-1; 7 bases line up with TRBD1. With V trimmed by 9 bases and J by 5 bases, 12 bases remained unmatched. The length of the CDR3 is 14 residues. The V gene's germline CDR1 is SGHRS and CDR2 YFSETQ.

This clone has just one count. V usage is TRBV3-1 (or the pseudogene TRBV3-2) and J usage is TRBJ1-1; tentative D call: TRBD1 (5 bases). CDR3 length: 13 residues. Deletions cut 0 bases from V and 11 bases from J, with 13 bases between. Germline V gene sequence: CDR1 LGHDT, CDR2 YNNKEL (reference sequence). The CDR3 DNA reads TGTGCCAGCAGCCAAGAGGGCCAGGGTAAGGCTTTCTTT. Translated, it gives CASSQEGQGKAFF.

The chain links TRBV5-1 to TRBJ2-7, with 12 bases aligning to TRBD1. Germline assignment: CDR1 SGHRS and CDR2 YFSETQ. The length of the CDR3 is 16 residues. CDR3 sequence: CASSPDGTGGLTSLNV. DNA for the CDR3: TGCGCCAGCAGCCCGGATGGGACAGGGGGCCTTACGAGCTTAAACGTC.